This T cell receptor beta chain was identified during a study of graft-versus-host responses after intestinal transplantation (dated by TCRdb to the early 2020s). General notes on the study: The transplants that recipients got were multivisceral, liver-intestinal, or isolated intestinal. Every recipient was given anti-thymocyte globulin induction, followed by roughly 3 years of maintenance tacrolimus and steroids. After intestinal transplantation, graft-versus-host and host-versus-graft alloreactive T cell clones in the graft, circulation and bone marrow were tracked using bulk TCR-beta CDR3 sequencing. Alloreactive clones were identified by sequencing pre-transplant mixed lymphocyte reaction products and comparing them with unstimulated pre-transplant donor and recipient T cells. The cohort enrolled around 25 intestinal transplant recipients including one retransplant, and a few patients lacking pretransplant specimens were excluded. Donor T cell macrochimerism was defined as a peak of at least 4% donor T cells among recipient peripheral blood mononuclear cells. Rather than going through the commercial service, samples from three later patients were sequenced in-house on an Illumina MiSeq and processed with MiXCR.

Results the study describes overall, beyond this receptor: High GvH to HvG T cell clonal ratios were observed in the allografts of patients with donor T cell macrochimerism. GvH clones were detected in recipient bone marrow, and some appeared earlier in ileal mucosa or blood, consistent with an intestinal mucosal origin. Peak levels of circulating GvH clones were associated with declines in HvG clones early after transplant. The relatively low number and heterogeneity of intestinal transplant patients limited the conclusions.

The CDR3, from cysteine to phenylalanine, totals 16 residues. Only the CDR3 DNA is retained, 48 bases long and in frame from the first base. The germline V gene encodes CDR1 MNHNY and CDR2 SVGAGI (reference sequence). The junction shows trimming of 2 bases on V and 3 bases on J, plus 13 bases between the germline ends. The library was made by the immunoSEQ multiplex PCR assay. Adaptive Biotechnologies carried out high-throughput TCR-beta CDR3 sequencing of genomic DNA for most patients. The published analysis was carried out like this. TCR sequencing data were retrieved from Adaptive's ImmunoSEQ software for 15 to 20 patients, whereas a few other patients were processed with MiXCR and VDJtools. CDR3 nucleotide sequences shared by donor and recipient were removed because the origin of these sequences could not be assigned. Alloreactive clones required at least 2-fold expansion over unstimulated cells and minimum CFSE-low frequency of 0.002% (template counts) or 0.001% (read counts). A clone was considered mappable if detected in the sequenced pre-transplant spleen, lymph node, or MLR CFSE-low populations of the donor or recipient. The cumulative frequency of alloreactive clones was calculated as a percentage of all sequences, weighted by copy number. Drawn from immuneACCESS, this table holds only the in-frame rearrangements with V and J called that TCRdb kept. Clones are partly lost; checked studies trace under half to an unresolved V gene and leave the rest unexplained. V, J and clone size are those of that table, while D and trimming were read from the DNA. The sample profile shows around 30,000 clones; 85% to 95% of them were found once. The leading ten clones occupy roughly 0.72% of the sample.

As concerns this clone: Its antigen remains undetermined. No quality values exist for individual bases; no much larger clone is one base distant.

In the first month after transplant, blood samples were collected up to 4 times, and after that at least monthly when available. The chain joins TRBV6-6 to TRBJ1-4, with TRBD1 as a weak D call on 5 bases. The receptor was derived from a human patient who received an intestinal transplant, so some T cells may come from the graft donor. The sequences come from PBMCs, collected about ten weeks after intestinal transplant. Here the CDR3 is given as CASSYSRDSPNEKLFF. The nucleotide sequence reads as follows: TGTGCCAGCAGTTACAGTCGCGACAGTCCTAATGAAAAACTGTTTTTT.